Below, 21 T cell receptor beta chains from the same sample are listed, as sequenced in a study of response to subunit inactivated influenza vaccine. In TCRdb, the RT-PCR reads were re-called with MiXCR into one record per CDR3 protein. The repertoire has 750,000 to 850,000 distinct CDR3 sequences, 15% to 20% of them found once; the top ten carry under 13%. The sample in question was PBMCs from blood, obtained more than 4 days after vaccination. The receptors were sampled from a man in his fifties who received an inactivated influenza vaccine.

The V call is TRBV12-3 or TRBV12-4, the J call TRBJ2-3; 11 bases are shared with TRBD2. The CDR3 runs to 14 residues. The J segment lost 1 base and the V segment lost 7 bases, leaving 1 base of the junction unmatched. The chain's CDR3 is CASIAGGGTDTQYF. The CDR3 coding sequence is TGTGCCAGCATAGCGGGGGGGGGCACAGATACGCAGTATTTT.

This clonotype has only a few counts. V and J are TRBV6-1 and TRBJ2-1; the D is unclear. CDR3 length: 14 residues. The V end lost 7 bases, the J end lost 4 bases, and 14 bases lay between the germline ends. From germline, CDR1 is MNHNS and CDR2 SASEGT. DNA for the CDR3: TGTGCCAGCACGGCGGCCCCGGGTTACAATGAGCAGTTCTTC. This codes for CASTAAPGYNEQFF.

This clonotype came up a few times. The gene calls are TRBV15 and TRBJ2-2; 7 bases are shared with TRBD1. Germline loops: CDR1 LNHNV, CDR2 YYDKDF (reference sequence). The junction had 1 base not matched to a gene; V was cut back by 2 bases and J by 7 bases. The CDR3 spans 13 residues. The CDR3 reads CATSRNRGGELFF. CDR3 nucleotide sequence: TGTGCCACCAGCAGAAACAGGGGCGGGGAGCTGTTTTTT.

This clonotype has just one count. V is TRBV7-8 and J is TRBJ2-1; no clear D. The CDR3 runs to 14 residues. V lost 7 bases and J lost 4, with 14 bases in between. The germline gives CDR1 SGHVS, CDR2 FQNEAQ. CDR3 bases: TGTGCCAGCACCAATTTCGCCGGATACAATGAGCAGTTCTTC. Encoded protein: CASTNFAGYNEQFF. The full variable domain, rest sourced from reference TRBV7-8 and TRBJ2-1, is GAGVSQSPRYKVAKRGQDVALRCDPISGHVSLFWYQQALGQGPEFLTYFQNEAQLDKSGLPSDRFFAERPEGSVSTLKIQRTQQEDSAVYLCASTNFAGYNEQFFGPGTRLTVL.

This clonotype has a handful of counts. The genes are TRBV29-1 and TRBJ1-2; 7 bases agree with TRBD1. Germline CDR1 and CDR2: SQVTM and ANQGSEA. Losses at the gene ends were 7 bases for V and 5 bases for J; bases not matched to a gene: 4. The CDR3 is 11 residues long. The chain's CDR3 is CSGGTVYGYTF. In DNA form, the CDR3 reads TGCAGCGGAGGGACAGTATATGGCTACACCTTC. The full variable domain, with the rest looked up from reference TRBV29-1 and TRBJ1-2, is SAVISQKPSRDICQRGTSLTIQCQVDSQVTMMFWYRQQPGQSLTLIATANQGSEATYESGFVIDKFPISRPNLTFSTLTVSNMSPEDSSIYLCSGGTVYGYTFGSGTRLTVV.

This clonotype showed up just a few times. This chain uses TRBV12-3 or TRBV12-4 with TRBJ1-2; possible D gene TRBD1, 5 bases. Trimming took 3 bases from V and 3 from J, leaving 14 bases between them. This CDR3 has 15 residues. The CDR3 nucleotides are TGTGCCAGCAGTTTGTCCGGGACCGTCCACTATGGCTACACCTTC. It translates to CASSLSGTVHYGYTF.

There are a few counts of this clonotype. The chain recombines TRBV12-3 or TRBV12-4 with TRBJ2-1; a possible D gene is TRBD2 (6 bases). Trimming left V 0 bases short and J 9 bases short, with 15 bases between. This CDR3 comprises 15 residues. CDR3 loop: CASSLARPRGAEQFF. For the CDR3, the DNA is TGTGCCAGCAGTTTAGCACGCCCACGCGGGGCTGAGCAGTTCTTC.

The chain couples TRBV5-1 to TRBJ1-2; D may be TRBD1 (5 bases). The CDR3 consists of 14 residues. Trimming removed 5 bases from V and 3 bases from J, with 14 bases in between. Looked up from germline, CDR1 is SGHRS and CDR2 is YFSETQ. CDR3 DNA: TGCGCCAGCAGGTCAGGGTCCTCTGACTATGGCTACACCTTC. Amino acids: CASRSGSSDYGYTF.

This clonotype was observed a handful of times. This chain links TRBV7-9 with TRBJ2-2; D not certain. The V and J ends lost 4 bases and 6 bases respectively, with 9 bases between them. The V gene's germline CDR1 is SEHNR and CDR2 FQNEAQ (reference sequence). The CDR3 is 13 residues long. The CDR3 sequence: CASSSPRSGELFF. CDR3 nucleotides: TGTGCCAGCAGCTCCCCTCGGTCCGGGGAGCTGTTTTTT.

This clonotype has ten or more counts. The chain recombines TRBV6-5 with TRBJ1-6, with TRBD1 matching over 9 bases. The junction had 1 base not matched to a gene; V was cut back by 0 bases and J by 7 bases. The CDR3 loop spans 15 amino acids. Germline loops: CDR1 MNHEY, CDR2 SVGAGI. CDR3 bases: TGTGCCAGCAGTTACTCTGGGACAGGGAATTCACCCCTCCACTTT. Protein product: CASSYSGTGNSPLHF.

The chain combines TRBV20-1 with TRBJ2-3; possibly TRBD2 for D (6 bases). Trimming removed 4 bases from V and 6 bases from J, with 20 bases in between. Germline V gene data show CDR1 as DFQATT and CDR2 as SNEGSKA (reference sequence). There are 15 residues in the CDR3. The chain's CDR3 is CSATPGGVREDTQYF. The CDR3, as DNA: TGCAGTGCTACCCCAGGAGGGGTTCGCGAGGATACGCAGTATTTT.

This clonotype came up a few times. This rearrangement joins TRBV9 to TRBJ2-1, with TRBD1 matching 7 bases. Germline V CDR1 and CDR2: SGDLS, YYNGEE. V gave up 4 bases and J gave up 7 bases; unmatched junction bases: 11. The CDR3 has 15 residues. In nucleotides, the CDR3 is TGTGCCAGCAGCCCTATGACAGGGTTTGGGAATGAGCAGTTCTTC. This encodes CASSPMTGFGNEQFF.

The chain links TRBV27 to TRBJ2-3; 7 nucleotides line up with TRBD2. Germline V gene lookup returns CDR1 MNHEY and CDR2 SMNVEV (reference sequence). The CDR3 length is 15 residues. V shed 3 bases, J shed 6 bases, and the junction held 9 bases outside the gene matches. The DNA for the CDR3 is TGTGCCAGCAGTTTGGGAGGACTAGTTGGGGATACGCAGTATTTT. Protein product: CASSLGGLVGDTQYF.

There are a few counts of this clonotype. The rearrangement links TRBV25-1 to TRBJ1-2, with D possibly matching TRBD1 (5 bases). The CDR3 contains 15 residues. V was shortened by 1 base and J by 0 bases, with 9 bases between the two germline ends. CDR1 is MGHDK, CDR2 SYGVNS, per germline. CDR3 loop: CASSEWGRANYGYTF. The CDR3 bases are TGTGCCAGCAGTGAATGGGGCAGGGCTAACTATGGCTACACCTTC.

This clonotype was picked up many times. This sequence joins TRBV24-1 and TRBJ1-5, with D unresolved. Germline V CDR1 and CDR2: KGHDR, SFDVKD. V was shortened by 4 bases and J by 7 bases, with 10 bases between the two germline ends. The CDR3 has 13 amino acids. The CDR3: CATSETTKQPQHF. The CDR3 DNA sequence: TGTGCCACCAGTGAAACTACAAAGCAGCCCCAGCATTTT.

The V call is TRBV11-2, the J call TRBJ1-2; D not resolved. This CDR3 contains 12 residues. Trimming took 5 bases from V and 8 from J, leaving 12 bases between them. Germline V lookup: CDR1 SGHAT, CDR2 FQNNGV. The CDR3: CASSGAGWGYTF. CDR3 bases: TGTGCCAGCAGCGGAGCGGGTTGGGGCTACACCTTC.

The chain joins TRBV5-1 to TRBJ1-1; 7 bases fit TRBD1. V lost 4 bases to trimming and J lost 4 bases; unmatched junction nucleotides: 10. Germline CDR1 SGHRS, CDR2 YFSETQ. CDR3 size: 15 residues. CDR3 loop: CASSAGDSYTTEAFF. CDR3 DNA: TGCGCCAGCAGCGCCGGGGACAGCTATACCACTGAAGCTTTCTTT.

This clonotype showed up just a few times. V and J are TRBV7-8 and TRBJ2-1; D tentatively fits TRBD1 or TRBD2 (5 bases each). CDR1 is SGHVS and CDR2 is FQNEAQ in the germline V gene. Trimming took 0 bases from V and 5 from J, leaving 14 bases between them. This CDR3 contains 16 residues. The CDR3 region is CASSLARVGRNNEQFF. The CDR3 DNA is TGTGCCAGCAGCTTAGCACGCGTGGGACGGAACAATGAGCAGTTCTTC.

This chain uses TRBV27 with TRBJ2-1; TRBD2 is a possible D gene (6 bases). Deletions cut 5 bases from V and 5 bases from J, with 16 bases between. This CDR3 is 15 amino acids long. Germline V gives CDR1 MNHEY, CDR2 SMNVEV (reference sequence). The CDR3 sequence is CASSPLSGLNNEQFF. The DNA of the CDR3 is TGTGCCAGCAGTCCCCTCAGCGGGTTAAACAATGAGCAGTTCTTC.

This clonotype has just a few counts. Mismatch with germline at one junction end may stem from a read error. J is TRBJ2-5 and V is TRBV29-1; D not certain. CDR3 size: 9 residues. CDR1 is SQVTM, CDR2 ANQGSEA, per germline. The CDR3, as DNA: TGCAGCGTAGAGACATACGGCGGCTTC. Amino acid sequence: CSVETYGGF.

This clonotype was seen a few times. The gene calls are TRBV20-1 and TRBJ2-7; 10 bases agree with TRBD1. The CDR3 extends over 14 amino acids. The J segment lost 2 bases and the V segment lost 5 bases, leaving 6 bases of the junction unmatched. The V gene's germline CDR1 is DFQATT and CDR2 SNEGSKA (reference sequence). The CDR3 loop reads CSASRQGAAYEQYF. The CDR3 DNA reads as TGCAGTGCTTCAAGACAGGGGGCGGCCTACGAGCAGTACTTC.